Below, 2 T cell receptor beta chains from the same sample are listed, as sequenced in a study of shared clonotypes between healthy human individuals. Naive CD8 cells were CD45RO-negative, positively selected for CCR7, excluding terminally differentiated effector memory CD45RA+ cells. Generated by immunoSEQ multiplex PCR, the TCRdb table keeps only in-frame clones and is missing some. The sample contains hundreds of thousands of clones, around 96% of which appear only once. Sequenced: naive CD8+ T cells sorted from blood. All receptors derive from a woman in her 30s in good health.

The chain joins TRBV15 to TRBJ2-1; D not resolved. V lost 1 base to trimming and J lost 8 bases, with 12 bases between them. The length of the CDR3 is 14 residues. Germline loops: CDR1 LNHNV, CDR2 YYDKDF (reference sequence). CDR3 nucleotide sequence: TGTGCCACCAGCAGAGGCACGGATGTTCATGAGCAGTTCTTC. Residues: CATSRGTDVHEQFF.

J is TRBJ1-1 and V is TRBV6-5; the D gene is possibly TRBD1 (6 bases). Germline V gives CDR1 MNHEY, CDR2 SVGAGI. V shed 0 bases and J shed 0 bases, with 11 bases lying between them. The CDR3 is 16 residues long. This CDR3 reads CASSYSMDSMNTEAFF. The CDR3 nucleotides read TGTGCCAGCAGTTACTCGATGGACAGCATGAACACTGAAGCTTTCTTT.